Listed here are 4 T cell receptor beta chains from one sample, sequenced in a study of T-cell memory formation after mild COVID-19. TCRdb recomputed calls from the 5' RACE reads with MiXCR, one row per CDR3 protein. The repertoire holds 250,000 to 300,000 distinct CDR3 sequences, with about 16% as singletons. Material: PBMCs or a T cell subset sorted from them (not recorded which). These receptors were collected from a man between 18 and 29 years old who had mild COVID-19 (a few samples of this study predate the infection). Cell type and time point are not known.

This clonotype was counted ten times or more. The chain uses TRBV20-1 and TRBJ2-7; TRBD1 might be the D (5 bases). Germline V gene sequence: CDR1 DFQATT, CDR2 SNEGSKA (reference sequence). The ends were cut back, 3 bases at V and 2 bases at J, with 11 bases in the middle. The CDR3 length is 13 residues. As DNA, the CDR3 is TGCAGTGCTAGGGGGCAAGGCGCCTACGAGCAGTACTTC. It translates to CSARGQGAYEQYF.

This clonotype has a handful of counts. CDR3 protein: CASSLGWANTGELFF. Here the CDR3 DNA reads TGTGCCAGCAGTCTGGGTTGGGCGAACACCGGGGAGCTGTTTTTT. This rearrangement joins TRBV28 to TRBJ2-2; the D is unclear. The CDR3 covers 15 residues. Germline V gives CDR1 MDHEN, CDR2 SYDVKM. Trimming left V 5 bases short and J 0 bases short, with 10 bases between.

There are a few counts of this clonotype. The chain carries TRBV15 and TRBJ2-1; 8 bases agree with TRBD1. V gave up 5 bases and J gave up 9 bases; unmatched junction bases: 12. Germline CDR1 and CDR2: LNHNV and YYDKDF (reference sequence). This CDR3 comprises 15 residues. CDR3 in DNA: TGTGCCACCAGCCCATGGACGGACAGGGACACTGAGCAGTTCTTC. Translating gives CATSPWTDRDTEQFF.

In this sample, this clonotype turned up a few times. The chain has TRBV12-3 or TRBV12-4 and TRBJ1-1; possibly TRBD1 for D (6 bases). Trimming took 6 bases from V and 7 from J, leaving 18 bases between them. The CDR3 consists of 14 residues. As DNA, the CDR3 is TGTGCCAGCAGCCCTTTCCCGGGGGCGATTGAAGCTTTCTTT. Translated, it gives CASSPFPGAIEAFF.